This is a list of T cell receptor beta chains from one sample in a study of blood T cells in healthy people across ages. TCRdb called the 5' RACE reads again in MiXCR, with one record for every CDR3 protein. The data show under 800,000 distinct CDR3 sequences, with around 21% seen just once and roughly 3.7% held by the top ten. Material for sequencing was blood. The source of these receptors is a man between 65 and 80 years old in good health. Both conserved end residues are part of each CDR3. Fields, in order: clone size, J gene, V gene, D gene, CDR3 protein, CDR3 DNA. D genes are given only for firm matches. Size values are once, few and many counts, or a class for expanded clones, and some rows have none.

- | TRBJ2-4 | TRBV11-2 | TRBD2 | CASSLSGRGRGIQYF | TGTGCCAGCAGCTTAAGCGGGAGGGGCCGAGGCATTCAGTACTTC
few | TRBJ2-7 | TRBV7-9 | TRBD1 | CASSLPPMTGGWDEQYF | TGTGCCAGCAGCCTCCCCCCTATGACAGGGGGCTGGGACGAGCAGTACTTC
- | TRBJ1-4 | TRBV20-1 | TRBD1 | CSAPDRGTNEKLFF | TGCAGTGCGCCGGACAGGGGAACTAATGAAAAACTGTTTTTT
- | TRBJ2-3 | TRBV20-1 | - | CSARTVLGVDTQYF | TGCAGTGCTAGGACCGTTCTTGGTGTAGATACGCAGTATTTT
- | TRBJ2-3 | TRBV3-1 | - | CASSQETHTDTQYF | TGTGCCAGCAGCCAAGAAACACACACAGATACGCAGTATTTT
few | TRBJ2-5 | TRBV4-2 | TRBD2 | CASSQELTGRETQYF | TGTGCCAGCAGCCAAGAATTGACCGGGAGGGAGACCCAGTACTTC
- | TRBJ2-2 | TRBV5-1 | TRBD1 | CASSTGQGATGELFF | TGCGCCAGCAGCACGGGACAGGGGGCTACCGGGGAGCTGTTTTTT
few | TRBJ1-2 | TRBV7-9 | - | CASSLDQNYGYTF | TGTGCCAGCAGCTTAGACCAGAACTATGGCTACACCTTC
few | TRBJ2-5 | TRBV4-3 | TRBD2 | CASSQDSGVWETQYF | TGCGCCAGCAGCCAAGATAGCGGGGTCTGGGAGACCCAGTACTTC
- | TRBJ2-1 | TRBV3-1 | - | CASSPYSGSSYNEQFF | TGTGCCAGCAGCCCGTATTCGGGAAGCTCCTACAATGAGCAGTTCTTC
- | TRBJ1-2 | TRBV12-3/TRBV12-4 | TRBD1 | CASRAAGGGNYGYTF | TGTGCCAGCAGGGCCGCAGGGGGTGGTAACTATGGCTACACCTTC
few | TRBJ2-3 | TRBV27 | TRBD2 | CASRLAGSYTQYF | TGTGCCAGCAGACTAGCGGGGTCATATACGCAGTATTTT
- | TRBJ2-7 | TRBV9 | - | CASSSGRDTTYEQYF | TGTGCCAGCAGCTCCGGACGGGACACCACCTACGAGCAGTACTTC
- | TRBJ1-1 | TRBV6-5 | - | CASSSSGTANAEAFF | TGTGCCAGCAGTTCATCCGGGACGGCTAACGCTGAAGCTTTCTTT
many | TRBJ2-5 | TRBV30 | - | CAWSSRETQYF | TGTGCCTGGAGTTCCCGGGAGACCCAGTACTTC
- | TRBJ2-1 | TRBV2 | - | CASSEHNGQFF | TGTGCCAGCAGTGAACACAATGGGCAGTTCTTC
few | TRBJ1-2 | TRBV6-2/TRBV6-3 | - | CASSPGTYGYTF | TGTGCCAGCAGCCCCGGGACTTATGGCTACACCTTC